The T cell receptor beta chain under discussion was sequenced for a study of cytomegalovirus exposure and HLA in healthy donors. Whole-study context: Caucasian-associated ancestry cluster membership applied to approximately 81% of a few hundred genotyped donors.

PCR primers comprised 60 Vbeta and 13 Jbeta primers. Assay used: immunoSEQ multiplex PCR; TCRdb lists only in-frame clones, some missing. The sample consists of 100,000 to 150,000 clones, 55% to 75% of them appearing once. The length of the CDR3 is 13 residues. The J segment lost 4 bases and the V segment lost 6 bases, leaving 5 bases of the junction unmatched. Germline values: CDR1 MNHEY, CDR2 SVGAGI. This sequence was found in a man aged 30 to 39 in good health and CMV-seronegative. Sequenced: PBMCs. The rearrangement links TRBV6-5 to TRBJ1-2; the match to TRBD1 covers 7 bases. The chain's CDR3 is CASSLTGVYGYTF. The CDR3 DNA reads TGTGCCAGCAGCCTTACAGGGGTCTATGGCTACACCTTC.